Listed below are T cell receptor beta chains from one sample, sequenced in a study of T cell responses to AZD1222 COVID-19 vaccine. The table came from immunoSEQ multiplex PCR; TCRdb's copy has only in-frame clones and leaves some out. The table shows 100,000 to 150,000 clones, with about 92% occurring only once. The sample here was peripheral blood, taken on day 0 of MenACWY control vaccination. The receptors shown here come from an adult in good health. CDR3s include the opening cysteine and the closing phenylalanine or tryptophan. A D gene is named only where the DNA matches it firmly.

>.|TRBV21-1|TRBJ1-5
CASSPSSGTGGDRSNQPQHF
TGTGCCAGCAGCCCCAGCTCCGGGACAGGGGGCGATCGGAGCAATCAGCCCCAGCATTTT
>.|TRBV20-1|TRBJ2-3
CSASPSGLSTDTQYF
TGCAGTGCTAGTCCCAGCGGCCTTAGCACAGATACGCAGTATTTT
>.|TRBV25-1|TRBJ2-7
CASSLGHYEQYF
TGTGCCAGCAGCCTGGGCCACTACGAGCAGTACTTC
>TRBD2|TRBV5-4|TRBJ2-3
CASGSGRTDTQYF
TGTGCCAGCGGAAGCGGGAGAACAGATACGCAGTATTTT
>.|TRBV12-3/TRBV12-4|TRBJ2-1
CASSLLSRKQFF
TGTGCCAGCAGTTTGCTAAGTCGTAAGCAGTTCTTC
>.|TRBV18|TRBJ2-1
CASSPLGEEQFF
TGTGCCAGCTCACCACTCGGCGAGGAGCAGTTCTTC
>.|TRBV19|TRBJ2-7
CASSSWTGANHEQYF
TGTGCCAGTAGTAGCTGGACGGGAGCGAACCACGAGCAGTACTTC
>.|TRBV19|TRBJ1-1
CASSIVHGSDTEAFF
TGTGCCAGTAGTATAGTTCACGGAAGTGACACTGAAGCTTTCTTT
>.|TRBV5-6|TRBJ1-2
CASSHWRGRVYGYTF
TGTGCCAGCAGCCACTGGAGAGGGAGAGTCTATGGCTACACCTTC
>.|TRBV18|TRBJ2-1
CASSPLVSNEQFF
TGTGCCAGCTCACCACTAGTCTCGAATGAGCAGTTCTTC
>.|TRBV5-1|TRBJ1-4
CASSLSGLNEKLFF
TGCGCCAGCAGCTTGTCAGGCCTTAATGAAAAACTGTTTTTT
>.|TRBV29-1|TRBJ2-7
CSVEWQGRSYEQYF
TGCAGCGTTGAGTGGCAGGGAAGGTCCTACGAGCAGTACTTC
>TRBD2|TRBV7-7|TRBJ2-2
CASSSGLAENTGELFF
TGTGCCAGCAGCTCGGGACTAGCGGAAAACACCGGGGAGCTGTTTTTT
>.|TRBV4-1|TRBJ2-2
CASSQVVGGRQPNTGELFF
TGCGCCAGCAGCCAAGTTGTTGGAGGGAGACAGCCGAACACCGGGGAGCTGTTTTTT
>.|TRBV11-2|TRBJ1-4
CASSLRGTEKLFF
TGTGCCAGCAGCTTACGAGGGACGGAAAAACTGTTTTTT
>.|TRBV2|TRBJ1-6
CASSDGTNPPLHF
TGTGCCAGCAGTGATGGGACAAATCCGCCCCTCCACTTT
>TRBD1|TRBV6-2/TRBV6-3|TRBJ1-2
CASSSTGTALYGYTF
TGTGCCAGCAGTTCCACCGGGACAGCCCTATATGGCTACACCTTC